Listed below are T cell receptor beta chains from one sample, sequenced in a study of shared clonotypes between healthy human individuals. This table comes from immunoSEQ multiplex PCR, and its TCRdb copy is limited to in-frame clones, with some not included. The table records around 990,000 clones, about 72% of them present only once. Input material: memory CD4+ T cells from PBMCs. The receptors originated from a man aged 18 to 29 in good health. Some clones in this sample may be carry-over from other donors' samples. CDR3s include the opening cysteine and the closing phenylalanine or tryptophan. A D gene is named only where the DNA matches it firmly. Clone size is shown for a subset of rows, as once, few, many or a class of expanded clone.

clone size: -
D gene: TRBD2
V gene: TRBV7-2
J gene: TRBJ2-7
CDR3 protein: CASSREGSSYEQYF
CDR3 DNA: TGTGCCAGCAGTCGGGAGGGGAGCTCCTACGAGCAGTACTTC

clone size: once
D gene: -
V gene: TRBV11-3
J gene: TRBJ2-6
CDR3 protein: CASSPRGGTGANVLTF
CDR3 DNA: TGTGCCAGCAGCCCCAGGGGAGGGACTGGGGCCAACGTCCTGACTTTC

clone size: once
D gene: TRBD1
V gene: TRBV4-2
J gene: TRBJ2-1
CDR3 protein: CASSQDSLRTGGHNEQFF
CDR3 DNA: TGTGCCAGCAGCCAAGATAGTCTCAGGACAGGGGGCCACAATGAGCAGTTCTTC

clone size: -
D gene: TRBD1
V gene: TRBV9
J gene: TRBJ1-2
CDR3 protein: CASSVAAGGSNYGYTF
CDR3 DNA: TGTGCCAGCAGCGTAGCTGCAGGGGGTTCTAACTATGGCTACACCTTC

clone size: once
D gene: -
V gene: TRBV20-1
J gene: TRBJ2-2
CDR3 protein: CSAVYLGELFF
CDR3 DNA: TGCAGTGCCGTATATCTTGGGGAGCTGTTTTTT

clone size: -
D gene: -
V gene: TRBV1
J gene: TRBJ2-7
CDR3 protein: CTSSQGRRDYEQYF
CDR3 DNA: TGCACCAGCAGCCAAGGACGGCGGGACTACGAGCAGTACTTC

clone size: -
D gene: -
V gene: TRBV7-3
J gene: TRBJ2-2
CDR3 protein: CASSLRPEAGELFF
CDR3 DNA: TGTGCCAGCAGCTTAAGGCCGGAGGCCGGGGAGCTGTTTTTT

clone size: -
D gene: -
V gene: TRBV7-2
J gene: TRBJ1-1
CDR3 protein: CASSYFRGSTEAFF
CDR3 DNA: TGTGCCAGCAGCTACTTCAGGGGTTCCACTGAAGCTTTCTTT

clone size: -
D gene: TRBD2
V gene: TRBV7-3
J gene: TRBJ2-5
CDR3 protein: CASSSRTGRAQETQYF
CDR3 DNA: TGTGCCAGCAGCTCCCGGACCGGGAGGGCCCAGGAGACCCAGTACTTC

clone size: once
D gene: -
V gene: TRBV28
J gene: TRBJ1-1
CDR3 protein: CASSSAPEAFF
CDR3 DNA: TGTGCCAGCAGTTCGGCTCCTGAAGCTTTCTTT

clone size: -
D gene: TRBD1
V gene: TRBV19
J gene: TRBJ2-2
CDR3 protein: CASSPQTGSVTGELFF
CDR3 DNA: TGTGCCAGTAGTCCGCAGACAGGGAGTGTCACCGGGGAGCTGTTTTTT

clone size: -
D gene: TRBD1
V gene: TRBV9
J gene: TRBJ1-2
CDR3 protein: CASSVAPGQGVYGYTF
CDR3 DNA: TGTGCCAGCAGCGTAGCTCCAGGACAGGGGGTCTATGGCTACACCTTC

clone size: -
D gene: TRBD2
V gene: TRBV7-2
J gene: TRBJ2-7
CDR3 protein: CASRTGTSGSYEQYF
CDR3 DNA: TGTGCCAGCAGGACCGGGACTAGCGGATCCTACGAGCAGTACTTC

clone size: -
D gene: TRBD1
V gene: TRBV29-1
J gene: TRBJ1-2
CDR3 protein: CSVAQGGYGYTF
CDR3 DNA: TGCAGCGTTGCACAGGGGGGCTATGGCTACACCTTC

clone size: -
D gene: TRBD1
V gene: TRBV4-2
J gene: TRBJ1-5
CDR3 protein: CASSLQGSQPQHF
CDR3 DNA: TGTGCCAGCAGCCTACAGGGGTCTCAGCCCCAGCATTTT

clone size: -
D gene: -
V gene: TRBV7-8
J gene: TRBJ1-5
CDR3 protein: CASSLALGQPQHF
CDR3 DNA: TGTGCCAGCAGCTTAGCATTGGGTCAGCCCCAGCATTTT

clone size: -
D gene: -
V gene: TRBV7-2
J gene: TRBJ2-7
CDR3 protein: CASSLGGRVYSYEQYF
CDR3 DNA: TGTGCCAGCAGCTTAGGGGGCAGGGTGTACTCCTACGAGCAGTACTTC

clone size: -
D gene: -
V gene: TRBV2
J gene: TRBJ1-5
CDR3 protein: CASSGRSSNQPQHF
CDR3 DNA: TGTGCCAGCAGTGGACGGAGTAGCAATCAGCCCCAGCATTTT

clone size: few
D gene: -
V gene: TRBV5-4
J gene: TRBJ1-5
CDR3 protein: CASSQSPQDQPQHF
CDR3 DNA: TGTGCCAGCAGTCAGTCTCCTCAGGATCAGCCCCAGCATTTT

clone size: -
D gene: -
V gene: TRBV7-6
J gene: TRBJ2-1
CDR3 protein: CASSLTGASGYNEQFF
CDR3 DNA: TGTGCCAGCAGCCTTACGGGGGCTAGCGGTTACAATGAGCAGTTCTTC

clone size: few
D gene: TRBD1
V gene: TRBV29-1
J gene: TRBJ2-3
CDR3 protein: CSAGTADTQYF
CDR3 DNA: TGCAGCGCGGGGACAGCAGATACGCAGTATTTT

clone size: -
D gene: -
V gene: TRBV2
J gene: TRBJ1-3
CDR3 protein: CASSSGYSGNTIYF
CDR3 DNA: TGTGCCAGCAGCTCAGGGTACTCTGGAAACACCATATATTTT

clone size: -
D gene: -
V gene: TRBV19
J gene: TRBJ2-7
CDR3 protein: CASKENQRFYEQYF
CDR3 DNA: TGTGCCAGTAAGGAGAACCAGAGATTCTACGAGCAGTACTTC

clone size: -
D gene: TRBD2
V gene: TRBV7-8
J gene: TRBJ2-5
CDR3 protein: CGSSLGGRAIWETQYF
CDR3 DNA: TGTGGCAGCAGCTTAGGTGGGAGGGCCATCTGGGAGACCCAGTACTTC

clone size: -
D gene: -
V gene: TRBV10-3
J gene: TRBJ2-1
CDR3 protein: CAISDLGASRDNEQFF
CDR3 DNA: TGTGCCATCAGTGATTTGGGGGCTAGCCGAGACAATGAGCAGTTCTTC

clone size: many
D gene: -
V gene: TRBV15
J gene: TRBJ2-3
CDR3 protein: CATGRWDTDTQYF
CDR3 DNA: TGTGCCACCGGACGATGGGACACAGATACGCAGTATTTT

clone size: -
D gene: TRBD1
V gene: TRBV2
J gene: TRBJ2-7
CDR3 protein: CASSGTGHPYEQYF
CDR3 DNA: TGTGCCAGCAGTGGGACAGGACACCCCTACGAGCAGTACTTC

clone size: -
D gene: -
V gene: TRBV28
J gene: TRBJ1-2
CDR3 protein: CASSPPRGQVYGYTF
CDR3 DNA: TGTGCCAGCAGTCCCCCTCGGGGGCAGGTCTATGGCTACACCTTC

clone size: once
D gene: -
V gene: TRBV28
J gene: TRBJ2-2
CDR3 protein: CASTPGGSSGELFF
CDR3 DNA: TGTGCCAGCACCCCTGGGGGGTCTTCCGGGGAGCTGTTTTTT

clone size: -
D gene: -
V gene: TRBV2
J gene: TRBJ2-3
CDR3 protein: CATSQHTSTDTQYF
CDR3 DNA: TGTGCCACCTCCCAACACACTAGCACAGATACGCAGTATTTT

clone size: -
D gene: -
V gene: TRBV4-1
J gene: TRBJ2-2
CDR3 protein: CASSQDRVVNTGELFF
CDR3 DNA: TGCGCCAGCAGCCAAGACAGGGTGGTTAACACCGGGGAGCTGTTTTTT

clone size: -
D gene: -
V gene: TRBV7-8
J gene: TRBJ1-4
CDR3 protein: CASSLDSQGNEKLFF
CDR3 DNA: TGTGCCAGCAGCTTAGATAGTCAGGGAAATGAAAAACTGTTTTTT

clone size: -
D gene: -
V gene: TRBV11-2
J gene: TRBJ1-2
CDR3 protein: CASSLEPGTSRGYTF
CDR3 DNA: TGTGCCAGCAGCTTAGAGCCGGGGACCTCTAGGGGCTACACCTTC

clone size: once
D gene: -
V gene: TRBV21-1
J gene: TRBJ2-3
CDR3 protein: CASSKESRAAGGRTDTQYF
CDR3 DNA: TGTGCCAGCAGCAAAGAGTCAAGGGCAGCGGGAGGTAGGACAGATACGCAGTATTTT

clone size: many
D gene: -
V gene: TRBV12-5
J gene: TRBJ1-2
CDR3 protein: CASGFTGSYGYTF
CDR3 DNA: TGTGCTAGTGGTTTCACAGGGAGCTATGGCTACACCTTC

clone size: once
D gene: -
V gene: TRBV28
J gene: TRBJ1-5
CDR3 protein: CASKIRQLNQPQHF
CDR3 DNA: TGTGCCAGCAAGATCAGACAGCTCAATCAGCCCCAGCATTTT

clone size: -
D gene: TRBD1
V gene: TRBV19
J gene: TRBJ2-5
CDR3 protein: CASRDRGGETQYF
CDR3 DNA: TGTGCCAGTAGGGACAGGGGTGGAGAGACCCAGTACTTC

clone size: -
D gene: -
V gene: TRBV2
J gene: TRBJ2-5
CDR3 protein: CASKQDRRETQYF
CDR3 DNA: TGTGCCAGCAAGCAGGATCGGCGGGAGACCCAGTACTTC

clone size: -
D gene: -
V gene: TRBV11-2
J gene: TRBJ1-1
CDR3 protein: CASTSLLNTEAFF
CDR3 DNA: TGTGCCAGCACCTCCCTTTTGAACACTGAAGCTTTCTTT

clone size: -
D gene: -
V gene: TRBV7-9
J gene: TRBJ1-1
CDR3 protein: CASSSSPPMNTEAFF
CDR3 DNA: TGTGCCAGCAGCTCCTCGCCCCCCATGAACACTGAAGCTTTCTTT